This T cell receptor beta chain was captured in a study of blood T cell repertoires in COVID-19. Study-wide context: Sources were T cells, B-cell-depleted T cells, or PBMCs; the material itself was cDNA or gDNA.

Each recovered donor of Cohort 3 presented with two negative PCRs, clearance, or symptom resolution. Source study methods: Reference gene primer amplification gave nucleated cell count estimates. The protocol was immunoSEQ multiplex PCR, while the TCRdb copy is restricted to in-frame clones and leaves out a portion. V and J calls plus clone size are reproduced from that table; the DNA served to infer D and trimming. The sample lists over 200,000 clones; more than 75% were seen once. The CDR3 consists of 13 residues. Germline CDR1 ENHRY, CDR2 SYGVKD. The V gene lost 8 bases and the J gene lost 3 bases, with 14 bases spanning the gap.

The chain employs TRBV10-3 and TRBJ2-7, with a weak D call TRBD2 (6 bases). The clonotype originates from a man aged 18 to 35 who had recovered from COVID-19. The sequenced material came from PBMCs or T cells enriched from blood (not recorded which). CDR3 in DNA: TGTGCCATCTCGAAAACGGGGGACTACGAGCAGTACTTC. Translating it yields CAISKTGDYEQYF.